This T cell receptor (beta chain) was documented in a study of shared clonotypes between healthy human individuals. There are 15 residues in the CDR3. Germline CDR1 is SNHLY and CDR2 is FYNNEI. Trimming pared 6 bases from V and 2 bases from J, leaving 15 bases between. Here immunoSEQ multiplex PCR was the method, and the copy in TCRdb shows in-frame clones only, minus some. The sample holds about 1.4 million clones, roughly 96% seen once. Adult Caucasians living in Nashville, Tennessee made up all of the donors. About this clone itself: Its antigen is unidentified.

Overall study findings and caveats: Across subsets, estimated richness was generally greater for naive than for memory populations.

The V gene is TRBV2, the J gene TRBJ2-3; D may be TRBD2 (7 bases). The origin of this receptor is a man aged 30-40 years in good health. Sequenced: naive CD4+ T cells sorted from blood. As for subset: CD45RA+ positively selected. The CDR3 is CASSYQGTNTDTQYF. DNA of the CDR3: TGTGCCAGCAGCTATCAGGGGACTAACACAGATACGCAGTATTTT.